This T cell receptor beta chain was sequenced during a study of blood T cell repertoires in COVID-19. About the research overall: COVID-19 samples, acute and convalescent, were from the United States, Italy and Spain. T cells, B-cell-depleted T cells, or PBMCs provided the cDNA or gDNA that served as material.

Under the authors' procedure: The assay estimated nucleated cells by amplifying reference gene primers. This table comes from immunoSEQ multiplex PCR, and its TCRdb copy is limited to in-frame clones, with some not included. V, J and clone size are taken as reported in that table, and D and trimming were inferred from the DNA itself. Among 75,000 to 100,000 clones listed, nearly 90% were seen once. Trimming cost V 6 bases and J 6 bases; bases outside gene matches: 9. Germline values: CDR1 LNHDA, CDR2 SQIVND (reference sequence). There are 14 residues in the CDR3. The receptor was derived from a man between 65 and 79 years old with acute or convalescent COVID-19. The chain uses TRBV19 and TRBJ1-2; the match to TRBD1 covers 8 bases. Sequencing input: peripheral blood. CDR3 protein: CASSPDRGRDGYTF. The CDR3 DNA reads TGTGCCAGTAGCCCAGACAGGGGCCGGGATGGCTACACCTTC. Combining the CDR3 with reference TRBV19 and TRBJ1-2 gives the whole variable domain DGGITQSPKYLFRKEGQNVTLSCEQNLNHDAMYWYRQDPGQGLRLIYYSQIVNDFQKGDIAEGYSVSREKKESFPLTVTSAQKNPTAFYLCASSPDRGRDGYTFGSGTRLTVV.